This record covers a single T cell receptor beta chain. The antigen is undetermined. This entry comes from a study of cytomegalovirus exposure and HLA in healthy donors. Study-wide background: Inside one of the first data releases sat 85 million or so unique TCRs taken from HLA-typed donors.

Regarding the study as a whole: When analyzed later, a missense DCLRE1C variant was found to be linked to TCR beta V- and J-gene trimming. What a later analysis reportedly showed was that an Asian-associated ancestry cluster had fewer N-insertions than the approximately 720-donor mean. In an earlier analysis, about 87% or about 30%: the productive usage of most TCR beta V segments.

PCR employed 60 Vbeta and 13 Jbeta primers. Assay used: immunoSEQ multiplex PCR; TCRdb lists only in-frame clones, some missing. Its listing shows some 67,000 clones. Sample: PBMCs. The clonotype originates from a woman between 25 and 40 years old in good health and CMV-seronegative.

CDR3 sequence (DNA): TGCGCCAGCAGCTTGGAGGCAGGGCGCTACGAGCAGTACTTC. It encodes CASSLEAGRYEQYF. The V and J genes are TRBV5-1 and TRBJ2-7, with D possibly TRBD1 on 5 matching bases. Per germline, CDR1 SGHRS and CDR2 YFSETQ. The ends were cut back, 0 bases at V and 3 bases at J, with 10 bases in the middle. This CDR3 contains 14 residues.